This TCR beta chain was retrieved from a study of CD8 T cells in ankylosing spondylitis. With molecular barcodes, quantitative 5'-RACE was used to make the TCR beta libraries. TCRdb passed the 5' RACE reads through MiXCR, listing each CDR3 protein once. Here the sample spans 150,000 to 250,000 distinct CDR3 sequences, around 13% being singletons. Notes on this clonotype: Its antigen is not identified.

Notes on the study in general: From matched ankylosing spondylitis synovial fluid, disease-linked clones were reportedly recovered at significantly enriched levels. In reactive arthritis synovial fluid and blood, some motif variants had been reported before. A TCR beta motif of eight highly homologous variants appeared characteristic of ankylosing spondylitis blood.

Losses at the gene ends were 6 bases for V and 0 bases for J; bases not matched to a gene: 7. This CDR3 spans 15 amino acids. The sequencing input was blood, either unsorted or a sorted T cell fraction (not recorded which). This sequence originates from a male donor with ankylosing spondylitis or in good health (not recorded which). V gene TRBV12-3 or TRBV12-4 combines with J gene TRBJ2-7; TRBD2 agrees at 8 bases. As DNA, the CDR3 is TGTGCCAGCAGCCGGGGGGGAAGCTTCTCCTACGAGCAGTACTTC. As protein: CASSRGGSFSYEQYF.